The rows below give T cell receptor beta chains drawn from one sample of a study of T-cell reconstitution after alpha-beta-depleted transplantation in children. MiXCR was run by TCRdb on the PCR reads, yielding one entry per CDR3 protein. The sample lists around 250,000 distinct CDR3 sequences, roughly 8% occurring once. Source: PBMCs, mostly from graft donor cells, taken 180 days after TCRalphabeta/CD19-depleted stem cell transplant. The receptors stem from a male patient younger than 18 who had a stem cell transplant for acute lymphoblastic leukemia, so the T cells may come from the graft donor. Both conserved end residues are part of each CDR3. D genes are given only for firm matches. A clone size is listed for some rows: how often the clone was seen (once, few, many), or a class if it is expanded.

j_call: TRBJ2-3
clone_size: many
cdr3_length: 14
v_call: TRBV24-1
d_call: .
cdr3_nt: TGTGCCACCAGTGGACGGGACTCCACAGATACGCAGTATTTT
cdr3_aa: CATSGRDSTDTQYF

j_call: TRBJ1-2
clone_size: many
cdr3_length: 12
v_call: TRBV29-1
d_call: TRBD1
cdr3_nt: TGCAGCGCCCTCGGACAGGGGTATGGCTACACCTTC
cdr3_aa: CSALGQGYGYTF

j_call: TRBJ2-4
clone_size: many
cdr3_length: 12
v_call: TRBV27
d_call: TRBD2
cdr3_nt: TGTGCCACCCGCGGGGGCAAAAACATTCAGTACTTC
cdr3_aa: CATRGGKNIQYF

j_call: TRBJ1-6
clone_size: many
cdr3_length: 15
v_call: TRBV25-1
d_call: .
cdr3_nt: TGTGCCAGCAGTGTCGACAGTCTCTATAATTCACCCCTCCACTTT
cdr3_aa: CASSVDSLYNSPLHF

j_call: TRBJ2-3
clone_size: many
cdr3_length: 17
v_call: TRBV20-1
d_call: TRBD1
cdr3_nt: TGCAGTGCGTCGACAGGGGGCGCCGCCAGAGGGGTGAATACGCAGTATTTT
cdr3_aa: CSASTGGAARGVNTQYF

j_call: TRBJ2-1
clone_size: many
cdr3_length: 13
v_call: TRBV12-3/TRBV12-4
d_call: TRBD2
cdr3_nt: TGTGCCAGCACCTCTAGCGGGGGGGCCAGGCAGTTCTTC
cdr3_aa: CASTSSGGARQFF

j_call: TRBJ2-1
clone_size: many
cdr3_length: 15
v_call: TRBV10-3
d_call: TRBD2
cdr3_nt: TGTGCCATCAGGGTAGCGGGGGGGCCGCAAAATGAGCAGTTCTTC
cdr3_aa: CAIRVAGGPQNEQFF

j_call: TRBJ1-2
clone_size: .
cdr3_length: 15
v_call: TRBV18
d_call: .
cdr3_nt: TGTGCCAGCTCACCACCGTTGGACATTTACGATGGCTACACCTTC
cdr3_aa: CASSPPLDIYDGYTF

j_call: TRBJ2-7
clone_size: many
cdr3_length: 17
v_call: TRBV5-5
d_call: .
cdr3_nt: TGTGCCAGCAGCTTGAAGGGTGGGGGGCATGGCGCCTACGAGCAGTACTTC
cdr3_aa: CASSLKGGGHGAYEQYF

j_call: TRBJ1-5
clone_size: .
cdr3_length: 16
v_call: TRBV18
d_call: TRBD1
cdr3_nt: TGTGCCAGCTCACCATTCGAGGACAGGGGGAATCAGCCCCAGCATTTT
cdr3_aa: CASSPFEDRGNQPQHF

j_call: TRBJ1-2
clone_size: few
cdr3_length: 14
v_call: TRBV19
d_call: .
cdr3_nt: TGTGCCAGTAGTCCCGCGGGCTCCATCTATGGCTACACCTTC
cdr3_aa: CASSPAGSIYGYTF

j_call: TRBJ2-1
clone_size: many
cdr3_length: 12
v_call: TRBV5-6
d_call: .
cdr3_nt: TGTGCCAGCAGACTAGGGGGGGATGAGCAGTTCTTC
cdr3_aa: CASRLGGDEQFF

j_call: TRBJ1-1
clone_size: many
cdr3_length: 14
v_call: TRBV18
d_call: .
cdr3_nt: TGTGCCAGCTCACCAAACCAATTGGAGACTGAAGCTTTCTTT
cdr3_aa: CASSPNQLETEAFF

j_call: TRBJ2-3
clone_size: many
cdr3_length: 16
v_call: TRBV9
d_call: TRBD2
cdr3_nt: TGTGCCAGCAGCGAGTGGACTAGCGGGGGGGCAGATACGCAGTATTTT
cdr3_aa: CASSEWTSGGADTQYF

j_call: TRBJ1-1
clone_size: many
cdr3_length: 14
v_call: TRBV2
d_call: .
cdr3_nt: TGTGCCAGCAGTGAAATTCTGGGAGAAGGAGCGGCTTTCTTT
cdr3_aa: CASSEILGEGAAFF

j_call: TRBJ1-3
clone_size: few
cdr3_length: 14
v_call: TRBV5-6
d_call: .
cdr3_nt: TGTGCCAGCAGCCAGGGCCCCCTCGGGAACACCATATATTTT
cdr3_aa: CASSQGPLGNTIYF

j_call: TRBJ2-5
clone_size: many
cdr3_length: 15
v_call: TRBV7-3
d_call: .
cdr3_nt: TGTGCCAGCAGCTTGGGTATCCTAGCTTCAGAGACCCAGTACTTC
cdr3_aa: CASSLGILASETQYF

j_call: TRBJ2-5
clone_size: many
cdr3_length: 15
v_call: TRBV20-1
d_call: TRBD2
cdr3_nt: TGCAGTGCTAGAGATTGGGAGGGGTCGGGGGAGACCCAGTACTTC
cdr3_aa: CSARDWEGSGETQYF

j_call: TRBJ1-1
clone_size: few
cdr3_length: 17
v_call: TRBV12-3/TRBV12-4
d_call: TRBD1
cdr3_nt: TGTGCCAGCAGTTTTGGGGACAGGGGGCGCGGGAACACTGAAGCTTTCTTT
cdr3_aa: CASSFGDRGRGNTEAFF

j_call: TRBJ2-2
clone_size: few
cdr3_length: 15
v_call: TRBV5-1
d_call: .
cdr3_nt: TGCGCCAGCCGTCCGGGACACTCGAACACCGGGGAGCTGTTTTTT
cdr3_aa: CASRPGHSNTGELFF

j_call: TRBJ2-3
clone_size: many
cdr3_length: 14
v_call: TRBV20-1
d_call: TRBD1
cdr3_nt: TGCAGTGCTAGGGACGTGGACAGGAGAGATACGCAGTATTTT
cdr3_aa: CSARDVDRRDTQYF

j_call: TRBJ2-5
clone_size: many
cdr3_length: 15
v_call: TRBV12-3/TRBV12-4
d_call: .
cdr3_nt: TGTGCCAGCAGTCCGCCCAGGGTACTCCAAGAGACCCAGTACTTC
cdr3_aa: CASSPPRVLQETQYF

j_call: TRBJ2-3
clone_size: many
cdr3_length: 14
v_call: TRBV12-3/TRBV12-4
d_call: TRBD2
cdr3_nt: TGTGCCAGCACCCCGGGACTAGGAGTAGATACGCAGTATTTT
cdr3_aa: CASTPGLGVDTQYF

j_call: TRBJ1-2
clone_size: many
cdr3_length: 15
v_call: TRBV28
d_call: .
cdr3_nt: TGTGCCAGCAGTTCCTGGGCCGTCTTACAGTATGGCTACACCTTC
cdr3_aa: CASSSWAVLQYGYTF

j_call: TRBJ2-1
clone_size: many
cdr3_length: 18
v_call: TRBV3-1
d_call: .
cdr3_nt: TGTGCCAGCAGCCAAACTTTTGGACTGGGGAGCTCCTACAATGAGCAGTTCTTC
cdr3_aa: CASSQTFGLGSSYNEQFF

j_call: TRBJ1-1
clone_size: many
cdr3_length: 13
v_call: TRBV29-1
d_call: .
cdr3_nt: TGCACCGGGGGTGAGGGTGCCCTCACTGAAGCTTTCTTT
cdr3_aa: CTGGEGALTEAFF

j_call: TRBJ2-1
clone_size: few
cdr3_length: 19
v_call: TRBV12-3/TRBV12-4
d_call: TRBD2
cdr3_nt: TGTGCCTTCAGTTTAGCGCGGCGGGGACTAGCCGACTCCTACAATGAGCAGTTCTTC
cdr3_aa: CAFSLARRGLADSYNEQFF

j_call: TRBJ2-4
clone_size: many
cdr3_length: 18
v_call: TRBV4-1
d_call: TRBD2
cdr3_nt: TGCGCCAGCAGCCAAGCTAATAGCGGGAGAAGGGCCAAAAACATTCAGTACTTC
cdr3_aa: CASSQANSGRRAKNIQYF

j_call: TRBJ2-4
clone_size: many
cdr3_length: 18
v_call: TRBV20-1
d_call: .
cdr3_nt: TGCAGTGCTAGACAGGACACGGACATTAGGACTACCAAAAACATTCAGTACTTC
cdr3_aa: CSARQDTDIRTTKNIQYF

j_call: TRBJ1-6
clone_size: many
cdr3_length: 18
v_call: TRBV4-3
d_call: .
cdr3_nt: TGCGCCAGCAGCCAAGATTACGCAGGACCCGGACTTAATTCACCCCTCCACTTT
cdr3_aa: CASSQDYAGPGLNSPLHF

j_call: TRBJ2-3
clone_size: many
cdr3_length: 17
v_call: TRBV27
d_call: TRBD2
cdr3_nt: TGTGCCAGCAGACCCCCCCCTAGCGGGAGGGTCTCAGATACGCAGTATTTT
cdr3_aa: CASRPPPSGRVSDTQYF

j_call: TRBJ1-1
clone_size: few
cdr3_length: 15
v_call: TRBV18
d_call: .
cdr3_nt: TGTGCCAGCTCACCGGCACAGCAGTCCCGCACTGAAGCTTTCTTT
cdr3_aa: CASSPAQQSRTEAFF

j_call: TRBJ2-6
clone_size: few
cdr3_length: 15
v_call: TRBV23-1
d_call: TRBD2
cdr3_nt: TGCCAGCGGGGGGAGGGTCGGTCCGGGGCCAACGTCCTGACTTTC
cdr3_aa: CQRGEGRSGANVLTF

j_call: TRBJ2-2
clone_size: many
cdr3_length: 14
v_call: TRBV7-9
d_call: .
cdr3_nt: TGTGCCAGCAGCTTGGGTCTGCACACCGGGGAGCTGTTTTTT
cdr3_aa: CASSLGLHTGELFF

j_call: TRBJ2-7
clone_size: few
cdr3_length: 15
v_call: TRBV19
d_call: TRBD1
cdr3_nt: TGTGCCAGTAGTAGTCAAGTTCAGGGGGCCCACGAGCAGTACTTC
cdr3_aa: CASSSQVQGAHEQYF

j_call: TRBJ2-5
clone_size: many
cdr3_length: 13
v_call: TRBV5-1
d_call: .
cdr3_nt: TGCGCCAGCAGCCCCGGACTAAGAGAGACCCAGTACTTC
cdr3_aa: CASSPGLRETQYF

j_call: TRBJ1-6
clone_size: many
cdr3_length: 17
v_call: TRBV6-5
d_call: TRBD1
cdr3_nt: TGTGCCAGCAGTTACGACAGGGCGGGGGTCTATAATTCACCCCTCCACTTT
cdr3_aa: CASSYDRAGVYNSPLHF

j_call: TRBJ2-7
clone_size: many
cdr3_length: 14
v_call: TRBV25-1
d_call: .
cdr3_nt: TGTGCCAGCAGTGAAAACGTTCGGCCCCACGAGCAGTACTTC
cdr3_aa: CASSENVRPHEQYF

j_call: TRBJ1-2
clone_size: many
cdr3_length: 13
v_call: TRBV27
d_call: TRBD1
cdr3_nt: TGTGCCAGCAGTTTATCGACAGGGACTGGCTACACCTTC
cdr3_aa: CASSLSTGTGYTF

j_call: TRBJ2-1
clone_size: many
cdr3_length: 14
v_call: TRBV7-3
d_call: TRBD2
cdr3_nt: TGTGCCAGCAGCCCAGGCATGGGGACTACTGAGCAGTTCTTC
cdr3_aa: CASSPGMGTTEQFF

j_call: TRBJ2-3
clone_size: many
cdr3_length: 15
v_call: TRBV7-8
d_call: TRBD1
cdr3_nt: TGTGCCAGCAGCCCGCAGGGGGCTAGCACAGATACGCAGTATTTT
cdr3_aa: CASSPQGASTDTQYF

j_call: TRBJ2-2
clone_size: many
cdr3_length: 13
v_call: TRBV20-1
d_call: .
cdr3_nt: TGCAGTGCTAATGATCTGAACACCGGGGAGCTGTTTTTT
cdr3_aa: CSANDLNTGELFF

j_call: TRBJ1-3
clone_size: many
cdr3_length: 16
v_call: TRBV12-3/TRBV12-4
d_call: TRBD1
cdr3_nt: TGTGCCAGCAGTTTAGCGCTGGACAGGCCTGGAAACACCATATATTTT
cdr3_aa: CASSLALDRPGNTIYF

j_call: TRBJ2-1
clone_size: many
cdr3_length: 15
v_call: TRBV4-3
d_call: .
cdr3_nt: TGCGCCAGCAGCCCCGAAGGGGTCACCTACAATGAGCAGTTCTTC
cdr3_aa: CASSPEGVTYNEQFF

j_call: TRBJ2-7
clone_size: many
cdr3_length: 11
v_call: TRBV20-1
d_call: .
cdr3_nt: TGCAGTGGGGACGGCCCCTACGAGCAGTACTTC
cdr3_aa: CSGDGPYEQYF

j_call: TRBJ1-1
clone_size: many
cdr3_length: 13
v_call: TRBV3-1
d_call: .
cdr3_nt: TGTGCCAGCAGCAACAGGGTCGTAGCTGAAGCTTTCTTT
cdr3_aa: CASSNRVVAEAFF

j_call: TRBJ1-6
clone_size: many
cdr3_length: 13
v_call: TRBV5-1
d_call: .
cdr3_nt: TGCGCCAGCAGCTTGGTGGGGGCCTCACCCCTCCACTTT
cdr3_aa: CASSLVGASPLHF

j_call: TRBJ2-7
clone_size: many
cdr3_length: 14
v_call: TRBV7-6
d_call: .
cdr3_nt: TGTGCCAGCAGCTTAGCGGAGAGCTCCTACGAGCAGTACTTC
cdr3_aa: CASSLAESSYEQYF